Listed here are 19 T cell receptor beta chains from one sample, sequenced in a study of Ad26.COV2.S vaccination and SARS-CoV-2 variants. Treatment defined: roughly 19 received Ad26.COV2.S at low or high dose, single or two shots; about 5 received placebo; per-sample allocation not given. The samples were gathered on day 63 after the first injection of vaccine or placebo. The data were produced by immunoSEQ multiplex PCR, yet TCRdb's version contains in-frame clones alone and is incomplete. The sample has about 250,000 clones, 87% seen once. The input for sequencing was peripheral blood, taken in a trial of Ad26.COV2.S vaccine versus placebo. The receptor source for this set is a person aged 18 to 59 who received the Ad26.COV2.S COVID-19 vaccine or a placebo.

The CDR3 DNA is TGTGCTAGCAGCAAGGGCGTAGCCAGGGGATGCGAGCAGTACTTC. Amino acids: CASSKGVARGCEQYF. The chain links TRBV21-1 to TRBJ2-7; TRBD1, the D gene given by the table, was not confirmed from the DNA. TRBV21-1 corresponds to a pseudogene. The CDR3 is made up of 15 amino acids.

The chain recombines TRBV7-6 with TRBJ1-6; the match to TRBD1 covers 7 bases. Germline CDR1 SGHVS, CDR2 FNYEAQ. The CDR3 totals 14 residues. Losses at the gene ends were 6 bases for V and 13 bases for J; bases not matched to a gene: 12. The CDR3 is CASRLTGPFDPLHF. The DNA of the CDR3 is TGTGCCAGCAGGCTGACAGGGCCATTTGATCCCCTCCACTTT.

This clone appeared a few times. The chain employs TRBV18 and TRBJ1-5, with 8 bases matching TRBD1. Germline V gene data show CDR1 as KGHSH and CDR2 as LQKENI. V shed 5 bases, J shed 4 bases, and the junction held 7 bases outside the gene matches. The CDR3 has 15 residues. The CDR3 coding sequence is TGTGCCAGCTCAGAGGACAGGGATCTAAATCAGCCCCAGCATTTT. Protein sequence: CASSEDRDLNQPQHF.

The CDR3 DNA reads TGCAGTGCTTCTGGGACTTATACGCAGTATTTT. It is translated as CSASGTYTQYF. The V call is TRBV20-1, the J call TRBJ2-3; tentatively, D is TRBD2 (6 bases). Germline CDR1 and CDR2: DFQATT and SNEGSKA (reference sequence). CDR3 length: 11 amino acids. Between the trimmed V and J ends, which lost 5 bases and 7 bases, there was a span of 10 bases.

The chain joins TRBV11-2 to TRBJ2-3; perhaps TRBD2 as D (6 bases). There are 15 residues in the CDR3. V shed 4 bases and J shed 1 base, with 12 bases lying between them. Germline V lookup: CDR1 SGHAT, CDR2 FQNNGV. CDR3 amino acids: CASSSGGRGTDTQYF. In DNA, the CDR3 is TGTGCCAGCAGCTCCGGGGGAAGGGGCACAGATACGCAGTATTTT.

In this sample, this clone turned up a few times. This chain uses TRBV6-5 with TRBJ2-7; TRBD1 matches 8 bases. V was clipped by 8 bases and J by 3 bases; unmatched bases: 9. This CDR3 spans 14 amino acids. Germline V lookup: CDR1 MNHEY, CDR2 SVGAGI. CDR3 bases: TGTGCCAGCCGTTCTGGACAGGGCAACTACGAGCAGTACTTC. Translation: CASRSGQGNYEQYF.

The rearrangement joins TRBV4-1 to TRBJ2-5; TRBD1 matches at 10 bases. Germline V CDR1 and CDR2: MGHRA, YSYEKL. V lost 0 bases and J lost 1; bases outside the gene matches: 14. This CDR3 has 20 residues. CDR3 amino acids: CASSQDKGTGVNLIQETQYF. The DNA of the CDR3 is TGCGCCAGCAGCCAAGATAAAGGGACAGGGGTTAACCTTATCCAAGAGACCCAGTACTTC.

The chain has TRBV4-3 and TRBJ2-7, with 9 bases aligning to TRBD2. The V segment lost 1 base and the J segment 5 bases; nucleotides outside the gene matches: 3. Germline loops: CDR1 LGHNA, CDR2 YSLEER. The CDR3 consists of 14 residues. In DNA, the CDR3 is TGCGCCAGCAGCCAAGGGCCTAGCGGGGACGAGCAGTACTTC. It translates to CASSQGPSGDEQYF.

This clone was detected once. V usage is TRBV11-2 and J usage is TRBJ2-7, with 14 bases aligning to TRBD2. Per the germline V gene, CDR1 is SGHAT and CDR2 is FQNNGV. Unmatched junction bases numbered 9, after V lost 5 bases and J lost 3 bases. This CDR3 comprises 17 residues. The CDR3 loop reads CASSVEGTSGGFYEQYF. The CDR3 DNA sequence: TGTGCCAGCAGCGTCGAGGGGACTAGCGGGGGATTCTACGAGCAGTACTTC.

The J gene is TRBJ1-3, the V gene TRBV30; possibly TRBD1 for D (5 bases). Per germline, CDR1 GTSNPN and CDR2 SVGIG (reference sequence). This CDR3 is 13 amino acids long. The ends were cut back, 4 bases at V and 4 bases at J, with 11 bases in the middle. Here the CDR3 DNA reads TGTGCCTGGAAAACGGCAGGGGGAAACACCATATATTTT. Translated, it gives CAWKTAGGNTIYF.

This sequence joins TRBV15 and TRBJ2-1, with TRBD1 matching over 8 bases. The V gene's germline CDR1 is LNHNV and CDR2 YYDKDF (reference sequence). V lost 2 bases, J lost 6 bases, and 3 bases stayed unmatched. The CDR3 is 14 residues long. The CDR3 loop reads CATSRKTGANEQFF. CDR3 in DNA: TGTGCCACCAGCAGAAAGACAGGGGCCAATGAGCAGTTCTTC.

The chain links TRBV7-8 to TRBJ2-5; D perhaps matches TRBD1 (7 bases). V lost 5 bases, J lost 4 bases, and 17 bases lay in between. Looked up from germline, CDR1 is SGHVS and CDR2 is FQNEAQ. CDR3 length: 15 amino acids. The CDR3 reads CASSTRQGGVETQYF. CDR3 DNA sequence: TGTGCCAGCAGCACAAGACAGGGAGGAGTAGAGACCCAGTACTTC.

The genes are TRBV10-3 and TRBJ2-4; a possible D gene is TRBD2 (6 bases). This CDR3 region has 16 residues. The germline CDR1 and CDR2 sequences are ENHRY and SYGVKD. V was cut by 0 bases and J by 0 bases, with 9 bases left in between. CDR3 in amino acids: CAISESGGLAKNIQYF. CDR3 DNA sequence: TGTGCCATCAGTGAGTCCGGGGGACTAGCCAAAAACATTCAGTACTTC.

V and J are TRBV4-3 and TRBJ1-3, with 8 bases that match TRBD1. Germline loops: CDR1 LGHNA, CDR2 YSLEER. CDR3 length: 18 residues. V was clipped by 0 bases and J by 5 bases; unmatched bases: 12. Here the CDR3 DNA reads TGCGCCAGCAGCCAAGATTTTCGGCAGGGGGCAGGTAGAAACACCATATATTTT. Translating gives CASSQDFRQGAGRNTIYF.

This chain uses TRBV5-3 with TRBJ2-3; 10 positions match TRBD2. TRBV5-3 is designated an ORF whose function remains uncertain. This CDR3 has 21 amino acids. V trimming: 1 base; J trimming: 2 bases; junction bases outside the gene matches: 19. The CDR3 sequence: CARSLLSGGRLAGAITDTQYF. Written as DNA, the CDR3 is TGTGCCAGAAGCTTGCTCTCAGGTGGGCGGCTAGCGGGAGCGATCACAGATACGCAGTATTTT.

The V call is TRBV4-3, the J call TRBJ2-7; TRBD2 agrees at 8 bases. Looked up from germline, CDR1 is LGHNA and CDR2 is YSLEER. The CDR3 length is 16 residues. V trimming: 3 bases; J trimming: 0 bases; junction bases outside the gene matches: 7. As DNA, the CDR3 is TGCGCCAGCAGCCAGATACTAGCGGTGAGCTCCTACGAGCAGTACTTC. Its translation is CASSQILAVSSYEQYF.

The chain carries TRBV5-1 and TRBJ1-2, with a weak D call TRBD1 (6 bases). Trimming took off 4 bases at V and 8 bases at J, with 21 bases between the two ends. Germline V lookup: CDR1 SGHRS, CDR2 YFSETQ. CDR3 length: 15 amino acids. The CDR3 here is CASSPTHAGERGYTF. CDR3 DNA: TGCGCCAGCAGCCCTACCCATGCAGGGGAGAGAGGCTACACCTTC.

The V call is TRBV20-1, the J call TRBJ1-2; tentatively, D is TRBD1 (5 bases). V was cut by 3 bases and J by 1 base, with 9 bases left in between. Germline-derived CDR1 and CDR2 are DFQATT and SNEGSKA (reference sequence). The CDR3 contains 13 residues. The CDR3 sequence: CSASDSLNYGYTF. In DNA form, the CDR3 reads TGCAGTGCTAGTGACAGCCTTAACTATGGCTACACCTTC.

The V and J genes are TRBV6-5 and TRBJ2-7; D gene unclear. The CDR3 has 14 amino acids. Germline V gene sequence: CDR1 MNHEY, CDR2 SVGAGI. The V gene lost 6 bases and the J gene lost 3 bases, with 15 bases spanning the gap. The CDR3 here is CASRPWLKYYEQYF. Written as DNA, the CDR3 is TGTGCCAGCAGACCTTGGCTAAAGTACTACGAGCAGTACTTC.